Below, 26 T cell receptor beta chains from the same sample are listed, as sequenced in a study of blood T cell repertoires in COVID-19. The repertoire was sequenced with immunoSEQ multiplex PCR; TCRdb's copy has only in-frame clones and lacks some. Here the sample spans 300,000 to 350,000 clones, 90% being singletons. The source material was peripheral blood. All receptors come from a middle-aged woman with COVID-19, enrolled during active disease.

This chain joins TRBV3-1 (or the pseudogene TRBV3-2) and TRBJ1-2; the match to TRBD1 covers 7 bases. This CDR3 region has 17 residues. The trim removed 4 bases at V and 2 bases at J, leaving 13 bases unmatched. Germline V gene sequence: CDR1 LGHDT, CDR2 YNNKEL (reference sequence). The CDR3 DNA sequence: TGTGCCAGCAGCCCCGACCCCACAGGGGATATGAACTATGGCTACACCTTC. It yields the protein CASSPDPTGDMNYGYTF.

The DNA for the CDR3 is TGTGCCAGCAGCCAAGATATTCCAGGGAGCTACACCTTC. It specifies CASSQDIPGSYTF. This chain links TRBV4-2 with TRBJ1-2, with D possibly being TRBD1 (5 bases). The CDR3 extends over 13 amino acids. Germline CDR1 is LGHNA and CDR2 is YNFKEQ. Between the trimmed V and J ends, which lost 0 bases and 9 bases, there was a span of 11 bases.

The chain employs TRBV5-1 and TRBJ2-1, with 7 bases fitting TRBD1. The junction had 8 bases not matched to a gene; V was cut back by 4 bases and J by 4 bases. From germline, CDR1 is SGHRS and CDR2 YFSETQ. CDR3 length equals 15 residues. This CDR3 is CASSRIDRVYNEQFF. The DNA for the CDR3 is TGCGCCAGCAGCAGGATCGACAGGGTGTACAATGAGCAGTTCTTC.

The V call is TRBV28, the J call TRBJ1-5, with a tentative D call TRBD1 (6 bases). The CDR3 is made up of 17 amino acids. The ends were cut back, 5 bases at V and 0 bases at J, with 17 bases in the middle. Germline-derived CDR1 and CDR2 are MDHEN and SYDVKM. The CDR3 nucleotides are TGTGCCAGCAGTCCGGTTCCAGGGGACTATAGCAATCAGCCCCAGCATTTT. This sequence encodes CASSPVPGDYSNQPQHF.

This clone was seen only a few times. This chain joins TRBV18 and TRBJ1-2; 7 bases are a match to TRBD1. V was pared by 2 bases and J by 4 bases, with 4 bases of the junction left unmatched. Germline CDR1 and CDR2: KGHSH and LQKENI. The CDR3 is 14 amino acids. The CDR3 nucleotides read TGTGCCAGCTCACCAAACCGGGACAGCTATGGCTACACCTTC. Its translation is CASSPNRDSYGYTF.

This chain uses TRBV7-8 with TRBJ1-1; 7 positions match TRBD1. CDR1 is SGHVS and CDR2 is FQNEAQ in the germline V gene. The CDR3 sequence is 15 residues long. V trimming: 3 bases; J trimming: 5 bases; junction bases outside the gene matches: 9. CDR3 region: CASSLDRFTKTEAFF. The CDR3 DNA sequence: TGTGCCAGCAGCTTGGACAGGTTCACGAAAACTGAAGCTTTCTTT.

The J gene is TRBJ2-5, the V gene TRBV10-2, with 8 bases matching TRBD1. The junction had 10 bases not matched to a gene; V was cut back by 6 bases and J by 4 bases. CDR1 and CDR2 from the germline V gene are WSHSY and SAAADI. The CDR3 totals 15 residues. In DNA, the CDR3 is TGCGCCAGCAGGGCAGGGGGCGCGGTAAGAGAGACCCAGTACTTC. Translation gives CASRAGGAVRETQYF.

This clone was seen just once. Here the CDR3 reads CASSPQGLGFEQYF. In nucleotides, the CDR3 is TGTGCCAGCAGCCCACAGGGATTGGGTTTCGAGCAGTACTTC. The chain links TRBV14 to TRBJ2-7, with D perhaps matching TRBD1 (6 bases). CDR1 SGHDN and CDR2 FVKESK come from the germline V gene. The CDR3 extends over 14 amino acids. V lost 4 bases and J 6 bases, leaving 16 bases between the germline ends.

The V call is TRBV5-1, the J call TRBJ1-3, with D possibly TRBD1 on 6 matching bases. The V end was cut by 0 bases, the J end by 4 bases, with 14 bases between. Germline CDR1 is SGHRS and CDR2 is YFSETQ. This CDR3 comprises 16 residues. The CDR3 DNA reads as TGCGCCAGCAGCTTGGATCAACAGGGCGGCGGAAACACCATATATTTT. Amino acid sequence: CASSLDQQGGGNTIYF.

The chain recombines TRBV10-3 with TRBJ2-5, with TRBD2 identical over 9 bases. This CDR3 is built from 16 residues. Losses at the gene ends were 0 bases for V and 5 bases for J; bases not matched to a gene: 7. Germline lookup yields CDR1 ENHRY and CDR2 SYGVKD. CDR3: CAISESGRGGSETQYF. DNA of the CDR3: TGTGCCATCAGTGAGTCTGGGCGGGGGGGCTCGGAGACCCAGTACTTC.

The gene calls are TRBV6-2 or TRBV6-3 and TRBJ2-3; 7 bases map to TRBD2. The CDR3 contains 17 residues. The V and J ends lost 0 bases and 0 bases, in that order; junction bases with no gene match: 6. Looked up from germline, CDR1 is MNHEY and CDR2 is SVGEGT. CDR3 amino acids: CASSYSELAPSTDTQYF. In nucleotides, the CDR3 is TGTGCCAGCAGTTACTCCGAACTAGCGCCGAGCACAGATACGCAGTATTTT.

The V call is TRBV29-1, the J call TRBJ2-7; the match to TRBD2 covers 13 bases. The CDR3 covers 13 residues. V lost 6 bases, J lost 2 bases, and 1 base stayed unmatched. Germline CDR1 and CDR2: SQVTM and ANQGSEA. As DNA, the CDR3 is TGCAGCGTCGGGACTAGCGGGGCCTACGAGCAGTACTTC. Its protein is CSVGTSGAYEQYF.

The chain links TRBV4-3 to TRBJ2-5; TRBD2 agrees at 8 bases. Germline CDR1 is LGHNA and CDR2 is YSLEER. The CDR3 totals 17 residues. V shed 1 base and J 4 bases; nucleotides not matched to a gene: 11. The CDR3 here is CASSQGMGLGGGETQYF. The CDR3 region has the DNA TGCGCCAGCAGCCAAGGGATGGGACTAGGTGGAGGAGAGACCCAGTACTTC.

The CDR3 bases are TGTGCCAGCAGCCAAGCCTACCGGTGGGGGGACGGAAACACCATATATTTT. It codes for CASSQAYRWGDGNTIYF. The chain uses TRBV14 and TRBJ1-3, with D possibly being TRBD1 (5 bases). Per the germline V gene, CDR1 is SGHDN and CDR2 is FVKESK. The V end lost 1 base, the J end lost 4 bases, and 17 bases lay between the germline ends. The CDR3 is 17 amino acids.

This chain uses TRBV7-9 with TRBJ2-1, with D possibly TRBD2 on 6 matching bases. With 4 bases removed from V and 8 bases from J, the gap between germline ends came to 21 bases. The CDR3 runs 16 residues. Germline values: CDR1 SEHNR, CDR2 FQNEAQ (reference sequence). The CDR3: CASSYAGLAEGDEQFF. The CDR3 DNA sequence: TGTGCCAGCAGCTACGCGGGACTGGCTGAAGGGGATGAGCAGTTCTTC.

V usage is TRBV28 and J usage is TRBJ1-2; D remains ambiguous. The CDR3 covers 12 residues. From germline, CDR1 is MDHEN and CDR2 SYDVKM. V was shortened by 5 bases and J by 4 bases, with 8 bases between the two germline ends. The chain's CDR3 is CASSARAYGYTF. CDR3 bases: TGTGCCAGCAGTGCGAGGGCCTATGGCTACACCTTC.

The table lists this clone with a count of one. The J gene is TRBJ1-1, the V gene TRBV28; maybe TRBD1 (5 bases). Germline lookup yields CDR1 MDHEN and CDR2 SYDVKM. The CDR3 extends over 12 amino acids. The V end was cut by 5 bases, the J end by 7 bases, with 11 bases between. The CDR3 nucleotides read TGTGCCAGCAGTAAACTTCAGGGTGAAGCTTTCTTT. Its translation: CASSKLQGEAFF.

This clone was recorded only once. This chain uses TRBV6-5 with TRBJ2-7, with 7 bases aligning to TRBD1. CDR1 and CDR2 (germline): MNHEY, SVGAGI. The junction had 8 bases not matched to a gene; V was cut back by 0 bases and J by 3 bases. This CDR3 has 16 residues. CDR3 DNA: TGTGCCAGCAGTTACTCGATCGGACAGGCGAACTACGAGCAGTACTTC. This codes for CASSYSIGQANYEQYF.

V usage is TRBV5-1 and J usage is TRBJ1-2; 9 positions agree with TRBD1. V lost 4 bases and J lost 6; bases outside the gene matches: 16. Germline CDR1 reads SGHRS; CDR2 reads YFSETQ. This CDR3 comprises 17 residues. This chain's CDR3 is CASSLMPGQGVDHGYTF. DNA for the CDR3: TGCGCCAGCAGCCTAATGCCGGGACAGGGTGTAGATCATGGCTACACCTTC.

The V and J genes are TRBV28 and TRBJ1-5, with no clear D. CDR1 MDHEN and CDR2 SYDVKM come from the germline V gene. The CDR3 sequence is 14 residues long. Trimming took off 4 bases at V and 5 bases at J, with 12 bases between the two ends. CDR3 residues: CASSSMGGHQPQHF. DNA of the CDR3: TGTGCCAGCAGTTCCATGGGAGGGCATCAGCCCCAGCATTTT.

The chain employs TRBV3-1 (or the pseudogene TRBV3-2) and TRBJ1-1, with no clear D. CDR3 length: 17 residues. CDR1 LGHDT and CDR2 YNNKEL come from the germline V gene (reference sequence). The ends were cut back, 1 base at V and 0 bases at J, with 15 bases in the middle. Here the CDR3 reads CASSQVSGRTMNTEAFF. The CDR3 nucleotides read TGTGCCAGCAGCCAAGTCAGTGGCAGAACTATGAACACTGAAGCTTTCTTT.

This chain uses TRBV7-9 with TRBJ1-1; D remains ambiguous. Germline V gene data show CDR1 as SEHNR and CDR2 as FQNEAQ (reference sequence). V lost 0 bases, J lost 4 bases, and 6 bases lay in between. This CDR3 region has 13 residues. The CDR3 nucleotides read TGTGCCAGCAGCTTAGCTCCTAGCACTGAAGCTTTCTTT. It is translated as CASSLAPSTEAFF.

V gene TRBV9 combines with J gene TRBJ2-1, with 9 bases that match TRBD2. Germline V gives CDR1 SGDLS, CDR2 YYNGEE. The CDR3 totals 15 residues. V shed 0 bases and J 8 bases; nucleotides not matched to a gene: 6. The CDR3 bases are TGTGCCAGCAGCGTAGGGCAGACTAGCGGCCATGAGCAGTTCTTC. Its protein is CASSVGQTSGHEQFF.

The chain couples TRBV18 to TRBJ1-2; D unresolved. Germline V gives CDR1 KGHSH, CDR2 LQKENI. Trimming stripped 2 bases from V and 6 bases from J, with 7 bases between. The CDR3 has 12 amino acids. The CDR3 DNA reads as TGTGCCAGCTCACCAGTCCAGGATGGCTACACCTTC. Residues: CASSPVQDGYTF.

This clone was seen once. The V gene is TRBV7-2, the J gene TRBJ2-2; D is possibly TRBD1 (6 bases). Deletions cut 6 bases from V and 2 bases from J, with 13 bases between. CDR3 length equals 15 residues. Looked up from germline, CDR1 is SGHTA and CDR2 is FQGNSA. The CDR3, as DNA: TGTGCCAGCAGTTGGGACATGCGAAACACCGGGGAGCTGTTTTTT. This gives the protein CASSWDMRNTGELFF. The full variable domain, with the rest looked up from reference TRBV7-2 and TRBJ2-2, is GAGVSQSPSNKVTEKGKDVELRCDPISGHTALYWYRQSLGQGLEFLIYFQGNSAPDKSGLPSDRFSAERTGGSVSTLTIQRTQQEDSAVYLCASSWDMRNTGELFFGEGSRLTVL.

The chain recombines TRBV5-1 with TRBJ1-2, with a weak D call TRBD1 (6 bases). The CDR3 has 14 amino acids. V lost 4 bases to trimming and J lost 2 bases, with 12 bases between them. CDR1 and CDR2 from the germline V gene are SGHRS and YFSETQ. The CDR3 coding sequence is TGCGCCAGCAGCCCAGGGGACACCAACTATGGCTACACCTTC. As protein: CASSPGDTNYGYTF.